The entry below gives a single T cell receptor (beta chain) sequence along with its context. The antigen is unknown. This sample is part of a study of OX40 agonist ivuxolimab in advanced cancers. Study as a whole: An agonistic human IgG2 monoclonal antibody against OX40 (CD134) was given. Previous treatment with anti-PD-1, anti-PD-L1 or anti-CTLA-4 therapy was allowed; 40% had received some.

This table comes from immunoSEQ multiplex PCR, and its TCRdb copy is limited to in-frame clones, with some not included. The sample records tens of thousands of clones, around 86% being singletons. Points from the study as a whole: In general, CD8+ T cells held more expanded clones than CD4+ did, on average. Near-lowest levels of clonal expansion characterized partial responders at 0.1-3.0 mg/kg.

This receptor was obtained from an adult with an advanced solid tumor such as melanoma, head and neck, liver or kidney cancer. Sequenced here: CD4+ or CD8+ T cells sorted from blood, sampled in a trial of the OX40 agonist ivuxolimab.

The chain's CDR3 is CSVVLRGSNSNQPQHF. CDR3 nucleotide sequence: TGCAGCGTTGTACTGAGAGGTTCGAATAGCAATCAGCCCCAGCATTTT. This sequence joins TRBV29-1 and TRBJ1-5, with unresolved D. Germline assignment: CDR1 SQVTM and CDR2 ANQGSEA. The CDR3 covers 16 residues. Deletions cut 4 bases from V and 0 bases from J, with 16 bases between.